One and the same sample provided the 8 T cell receptor beta chains below, sequenced in a study of T cells in tuberculosis (dated by TCRdb to between 2018 and 2020). PBMC were thawed, rested overnight, stained with a GMM-loaded CD1B tetramer, a Live/Dead dye and anti-CD3, and then sorted on a FACS Aria II. C32 glucose monomycolate purified from Rhodococcus equi was loaded onto CD1B tetramers. The method was the immunoSEQ multiplex PCR assay. TCRdb limited this immuneACCESS table to in-frame rearrangements with V and J called. A share of clones is missing; checked studies link under half to unresolved V genes, and the rest is unexplained. For this sample the table gives 80,000 to 100,000 clones, of which roughly 93% were detected only once. The ten most abundant clones make up approximately 1.9% of the sample. Source material: CD1b-GMM tetramer-negative cells sorted from PBMCs. Read against the paper, the sample's cell subset or site label means: T cells not binding CD1B-GMM tetramer, sorted from same donor. The receptors stem from an adult woman with latent tuberculosis.

The chain has TRBV7-3 and TRBJ2-3; a weak D match, TRBD1 (7 bases). In germline, CDR1 is SGHTA, CDR2 FQGTGA. This CDR3 comprises 13 residues. V dropped 4 bases and J dropped 6 bases, with 11 bases sitting between them. The CDR3 DNA follows: TGTGCCAGCAGCTCGACAGGGAGGGATACGCAGTATTTT. It specifies CASSSTGRDTQYF.

This clone was seen just once. The V call is TRBV7-9, the J call TRBJ2-1, with TRBD1 as a possible D gene (5 bases). The CDR3 is 15 residues long. CDR1 SEHNR and CDR2 FQNEAQ come from the germline V gene (reference sequence). V was clipped by 4 bases and J by 0 bases, with 10 bases between them. The CDR3 sequence: CASSSARDSYNEQFF. The CDR3 DNA reads as TGTGCCAGCAGCTCGGCCAGGGACTCCTACAATGAGCAGTTCTTC. Full variable domain (remainder filled in from reference TRBV7-9 and TRBJ2-1): DTGVSQNPRHKITKRGQNVTFRCDPISEHNRLYWYRQTLGQGPEFLTYFQNEAQLEKSRLLSDRFSAERPKGSFSTLEIQRTEQGDSAMYLCASSSARDSYNEQFFGPGTRLTVL.

V gene TRBV7-9 combines with J gene TRBJ2-2; 13 positions match TRBD2. Germline V lookup: CDR1 SEHNR, CDR2 FQNEAQ (reference sequence). This CDR3 contains 16 residues. V was clipped by 6 bases and J by 4 bases; unmatched bases: 5. The CDR3 here is CASRPGLAGATGELFF. Here the CDR3 DNA reads TGTGCCAGCAGACCTGGACTAGCGGGAGCCACCGGGGAGCTGTTTTTT.

The V and J genes are TRBV10-2 and TRBJ1-5; the D is unclear. Germline loops: CDR1 WSHSY, CDR2 SAAADI. Trimming stripped 3 bases from V and 5 bases from J, with 5 bases between. The CDR3 has 12 residues. CDR3 sequence: CASSEQYQPQHF. The CDR3 DNA is TGCGCCAGCAGTGAACAGTATCAGCCCCAGCATTTT.

This chain connects TRBV7-2 to TRBJ1-5; D not certain. With 4 bases removed from V and 7 bases from J, the gap between germline ends came to 8 bases. This CDR3 comprises 12 residues. Germline V gives CDR1 SGHTA, CDR2 FQGNSA. CDR3 DNA sequence: TGTGCCAGCAGCTACGTGGAGCAGCCCCAGCATTTT. Its translation: CASSYVEQPQHF. The variable domain in full, completed from reference TRBV7-2 and TRBJ1-5, reads GAGVSQSPSNKVTEKGKDVELRCDPISGHTALYWYRQSLGQGLEFLIYFQGNSAPDKSGLPSDRFSAERTGGSVSTLTIQRTQQEDSAVYLCASSYVEQPQHFGDGTRLSIL.

The chain combines TRBV5-1 with TRBJ1-6, with 7 bases matching TRBD1. The germline V gene has CDR1 SGHRS and CDR2 YFSETQ. V trimming: 4 bases; J trimming: 5 bases; junction bases outside the gene matches: 9. This CDR3 contains 16 residues. CDR3 DNA sequence: TGCGCCAGCAGCGCCAGGGGGATGATTAATAATTCACCCCTCCACTTT. Translating gives CASSARGMINNSPLHF.

The genes are TRBV5-6 and TRBJ2-5, with 12 bases identical to TRBD2. V dropped 4 bases and J dropped 1; count of bases not matched to a gene: 11. Germline assignment: CDR1 SGHDT and CDR2 YYEEEE. This CDR3 is 18 amino acids long. The CDR3 nucleotides are TGTGCCAGCAGCAGCCGGGGACTAGCGGGCAGGATCCAAGAGACCCAGTACTTC. Translation: CASSSRGLAGRIQETQYF.

This chain joins TRBV5-5 and TRBJ2-7; TRBD2 matches 7 bases. The CDR3 spans 13 residues. The J segment lost 6 bases and the V segment lost 5 bases, leaving 8 bases of the junction unmatched. Germline V gene sequence: CDR1 SGHKS, CDR2 YYEKEE (reference sequence). The CDR3 region has the DNA TGTGCCAGCAGTCCAGACACGGGGGGCGAGCAGTACTTC. Translated, it gives CASSPDTGGEQYF.